These 22 T cell receptor beta chains were all obtained from the same sample, sequenced in a study of T cells in Graves' hyperthyroidism and ophthalmopathy. The source material, RNA transcripts, was used to amplify TCR beta CDR3 regions. HTBI primers were employed in a first-round RT-PCR of the TCR CDR3. MiXCR, applied by TCRdb to the multiplex PCR reads, yields one record per CDR3 protein. The table has 400,000 to 500,000 distinct CDR3 sequences, approximately 14% seen once; the top ten hold roughly 4.8%. Sequences were obtained from blood. The receptor source for this set is a woman under 30 with Graves' hyperthyroidism.

This clonotype appeared a single time. J is TRBJ2-1 and V is TRBV12-3 or TRBV12-4; 7 bases align to TRBD1. The CDR3 totals 13 residues. V shed 6 bases, J shed 7 bases, and the junction held 6 bases outside the gene matches. The DNA for the CDR3 is TGTGCCAGCAGCCCCACGACAGGGAATGAGCAGTTCTTC. It specifies CASSPTTGNEQFF.

This clonotype was recorded many times. The chain combines TRBV12-3 or TRBV12-4 with TRBJ2-3; D remains ambiguous. V lost 0 bases to trimming and J lost 0 bases, with 10 bases between them. This CDR3 comprises 16 residues. The CDR3 sequence is CASSLAAVESTDTQYF. CDR3 nucleotides: TGTGCCAGCAGTTTAGCGGCGGTAGAGAGCACAGATACGCAGTATTTT.

This clonotype was observed at least ten times. This rearrangement joins TRBV29-1 to TRBJ2-7; D is unresolved. This CDR3 spans 13 amino acids. V lost 4 bases, J lost 0 bases, and 10 bases lay in between. CDR1 and CDR2 from the germline V gene are SQVTM and ANQGSEA. The chain's CDR3 is CSVATELSYEQYF. The CDR3 bases are TGCAGCGTTGCGACCGAGCTCTCCTACGAGCAGTACTTC.

The chain combines TRBV12-3 or TRBV12-4 with TRBJ2-7, with 8 bases matching TRBD1. V shed 5 bases, J shed 3 bases, and the junction held 9 bases outside the gene matches. The CDR3 loop spans 15 amino acids. CDR3 region: CASSPAPGGGYEQYF. The CDR3 DNA reads TGTGCCAGCAGTCCCGCCCCAGGGGGCGGCTACGAGCAGTACTTC.

This clonotype has more than one count but fewer than ten. The J gene is TRBJ1-2, the V gene TRBV25-1, with no clear D. Germline loops: CDR1 MGHDK, CDR2 SYGVNS. The CDR3 spans 13 residues. V was shortened by 3 bases and J by 0 bases, with 5 bases between the two germline ends. The CDR3, as DNA: TGTGCCAGCAGTGATCAAGCTAACTATGGCTACACCTTC. It yields the protein CASSDQANYGYTF.

This clonotype has only a few counts. V gene TRBV4-2 combines with J gene TRBJ2-7, with a weak D call TRBD2 (6 bases). The V and J ends lost 0 bases and 3 bases respectively, with 12 bases between them. Germline V lookup: CDR1 LGHNA, CDR2 YNFKEQ. The CDR3 sequence is 15 residues long. DNA of the CDR3: TGTGCCAGCAGCCAAGAGGGAGGCTTCAGCTACGAGCAGTACTTC. Translating it yields CASSQEGGFSYEQYF.

In this sample, this clonotype turned up once. The V call is TRBV18, the J call TRBJ2-7; 7 bases fit TRBD2. The V segment lost 9 bases and the J segment 2 bases; nucleotides outside the gene matches: 16. Germline loops: CDR1 KGHSH, CDR2 LQKENI. The CDR3 is made up of 16 amino acids. CDR3 protein: CASSPPTSRNAYEQYF. The CDR3 DNA reads TGTGCCAGTTCTCCTCCGACTAGCAGGAACGCCTACGAGCAGTACTTC.

This clonotype was counted ten times or more. This chain connects TRBV20-1 to TRBJ2-3, with TRBD2 identical over 14 bases. The CDR3 has 14 amino acids. V shed 1 base, J shed 8 bases, and the junction held 2 bases outside the gene matches. The V gene's germline CDR1 is DFQATT and CDR2 SNEGSKA (reference sequence). CDR3 loop: CSARAGTSGSTQYF. CDR3 DNA sequence: TGCAGTGCTAGAGCTGGGACTAGCGGGAGTACGCAGTATTTT.

Many counts were recorded for this clonotype. This chain connects TRBV28 to TRBJ2-1; 10 nucleotides match TRBD1. The CDR3 covers 19 residues. Germline CDR1 is MDHEN and CDR2 is SYDVKM. With V trimmed by 5 bases and J by 6 bases, 19 bases remained unmatched. The CDR3: CASSVPRRDRGLTGNEQFF. Here the CDR3 DNA reads TGTGCCAGCAGTGTGCCCCGCCGGGACAGGGGACTAACAGGCAATGAGCAGTTCTTC. The full variable domain, its missing parts supplied by reference TRBV28 and TRBJ2-1, is DVKVTQSSRYLVKRTGEKVFLECVQDMDHENMFWYRQDPGLGLRLIYFSYDVKMKEKGDIPEGYSVSREKKERFSLILESASTNQTSMYLCASSVPRRDRGLTGNEQFFGPGTRLTVL.

This clonotype was found a few times. This could be a read error, since a much larger clone is one nucleotide away. The CDR3 bases are TGTGCCAGCAGTTCGGGACAGCACAATGAGCAGTTCTTC. It specifies CASSSGQHNEQFF. This sequence joins TRBV28 and TRBJ2-1; TRBD1 agrees at 7 bases. Germline V CDR1 and CDR2: MDHEN, SYDVKM. V shed 4 bases and J 5 bases; nucleotides not matched to a gene: 2. This CDR3 comprises 13 residues.

The chain links TRBV10-2 to TRBJ2-1; TRBD2 might be the D (7 bases). Deletions cut 4 bases from V and 0 bases from J, with 13 bases between. CDR3 size: 16 residues. Per the germline V gene, CDR1 is WSHSY and CDR2 is SAAADI. The DNA of the CDR3 is TGCGCCAGCAGTGCTTATGCGGGGGCCTCCTACAATGAGCAGTTCTTC. It translates to CASSAYAGASYNEQFF.

This clonotype was seen repeatedly, ten times or more. The CDR3 nucleotides read TGTGCCAGCAGTCCGCGGACCGGATTCACTGAAGCTTTCTTT. This encodes CASSPRTGFTEAFF. The V and J genes are TRBV28 and TRBJ1-1; unclear D gene. Looked up from germline, CDR1 is MDHEN and CDR2 is SYDVKM. Trimming removed 5 bases from V and 4 bases from J, with 14 bases in between. The length of the CDR3 is 14 residues. The full variable domain, its missing parts supplied by reference TRBV28 and TRBJ1-1, is DVKVTQSSRYLVKRTGEKVFLECVQDMDHENMFWYRQDPGLGLRLIYFSYDVKMKEKGDIPEGYSVSREKKERFSLILESASTNQTSMYLCASSPRTGFTEAFFGQGTRLTVV.

Ten or more counts support this clonotype. The CDR3 DNA follows: TGTGCCAGCAGTGAGGGCAACAGCTCCTACAATGAGCAGTTCTTC. This gives the protein CASSEGNSSYNEQFF. The J gene is TRBJ2-1, the V gene TRBV2; the D is unclear. V lost 3 bases to trimming and J lost 0 bases, with 9 bases between them. CDR3 length: 15 residues. Germline V gene lookup returns CDR1 SNHLY and CDR2 FYNNEI.

There are many counts of this clonotype. This chain uses TRBV9 with TRBJ2-7, with D perhaps matching TRBD2 (5 bases). Germline-derived CDR1 and CDR2 are SGDLS and YYNGEE. The CDR3 sequence is 14 residues long. With 6 bases removed from V and 0 bases from J, the gap between germline ends came to 13 bases. DNA of the CDR3: TGTGCCAGCAAGGAGGAACGGAACTCCTACGAGCAGTACTTC. This codes for CASKEERNSYEQYF.

This clonotype occurred many times. J is TRBJ2-3 and V is TRBV28; 8 bases are shared with TRBD1. Germline-derived CDR1 and CDR2 are MDHEN and SYDVKM. The CDR3 extends over 14 amino acids. With 4 bases clipped from V and 2 bases from J, the junction kept 2 bases outside the gene matches. CDR3 sequence (DNA): TGTGCCAGCAGTTCGGGACAGGCCACAGATACGCAGTATTTT. It encodes CASSSGQATDTQYF.

This clonotype was observed many times. The chain employs TRBV9 and TRBJ1-2, with D perhaps matching TRBD1 (6 bases). Trimming pared 0 bases from V and 0 bases from J, leaving 9 bases between. CDR3 size: 15 residues. Germline-derived CDR1 and CDR2 are SGDLS and YYNGEE. The CDR3 here is CASSVEGGTNYGYTF. CDR3 DNA sequence: TGTGCCAGCAGCGTAGAGGGGGGGACTAACTATGGCTACACCTTC. The full variable domain, rest sourced from reference TRBV9 and TRBJ1-2, is DSGVTQTPKHLITATGQRVTLRCSPRSGDLSVYWYQQSLDQGLQFLIQYYNGEERAKGNILERFSAQQFPDLHSELNLSSLELGDSALYFCASSVEGGTNYGYTFGSGTRLTVV.

The chain couples TRBV24-1 to TRBJ2-3, with D possibly being TRBD1 or TRBD2 (7 bases each). There are 16 residues in the CDR3. The V gene lost 4 bases and the J gene lost 5 bases, with 18 bases spanning the gap. The germline CDR1 and CDR2 sequences are KGHDR and SFDVKD. The CDR3 sequence is CATSEARGGYGDTQYF. The CDR3 region has the DNA TGTGCCACCAGTGAGGCCAGGGGGGGGTACGGAGATACGCAGTATTTT.

This clonotype was seen at least ten times. The chain couples TRBV30 to TRBJ2-3, with D tentatively TRBD2 (6 bases). Germline CDR1 GTSNPN, CDR2 SVGIG (reference sequence). The CDR3 has 12 amino acids. Trimming stripped 0 bases from V and 6 bases from J, with 7 bases between. The CDR3 loop reads CAWSVSGDTQYF. The CDR3 DNA reads as TGTGCCTGGAGTGTAAGCGGGGATACGCAGTATTTT.

For this clonotype: This may come from a read error, since a much larger clone is one base off. The rearrangement uses TRBV7-2 and TRBJ2-7, with 8 nucleotides matching TRBD2. Matching the DNA end better, TRBJ2-1 makes the J call doubtful. The CDR3 has 15 amino acids. Germline CDR1 reads SGHTA; CDR2 reads FQGNSA. CDR3 loop: CASSLSASGPYEQFF. CDR3 coding DNA: TGTGCCAGCAGCTTATCTGCTAGCGGGCCCTACGAGCAGTTCTTC.

This clonotype was picked up a small number of times. The rearrangement uses TRBV6-5 and TRBJ2-1; no clear D gene. The V gene's germline CDR1 is MNHEY and CDR2 SVGAGI. Deletions cut 2 bases from V and 3 bases from J, with 8 bases between. This CDR3 contains 14 residues. CDR3 region: CASSYGRLYNEQFF. DNA of the CDR3: TGTGCCAGCAGTTACGGTCGGCTCTACAATGAGCAGTTCTTC.

In regard to this clonotype: A read error may be the cause here, since a much bigger clone is one base away. This chain joins TRBV27 and TRBJ1-5; a possible D gene is TRBD1 (6 bases). CDR3 size: 12 residues. Germline V gene sequence: CDR1 MNHEY, CDR2 SMNVEV (reference sequence). CDR3 region: CASIGGVQSQHF. The CDR3 nucleotides are TGTGCCAGCATAGGGGGGGTTCAGTCCCAGCATTTT.

This clonotype was observed many times. The genes are TRBV18 and TRBJ2-7; 8 nucleotides match TRBD1. J was trimmed by 3 bases and V by 0 bases; bases with no gene match: 4. The CDR3 runs 15 residues. CDR1 and CDR2 (germline): KGHSH, LQKENI. The CDR3 DNA reads as TGTGCCAGCTCACCACCGGGACAGGCAATCTACGAGCAGTACTTC. It is translated as CASSPPGQAIYEQYF.